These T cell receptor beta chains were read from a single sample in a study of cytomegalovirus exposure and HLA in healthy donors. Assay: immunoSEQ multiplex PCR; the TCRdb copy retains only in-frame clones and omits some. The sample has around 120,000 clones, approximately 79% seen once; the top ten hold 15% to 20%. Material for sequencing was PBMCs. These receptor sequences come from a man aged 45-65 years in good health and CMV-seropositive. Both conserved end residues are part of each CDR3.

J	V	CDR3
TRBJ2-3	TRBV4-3	CASSHFQGGPVDTQYF
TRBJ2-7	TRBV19	CASTPGLGHIEQYF
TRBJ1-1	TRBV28	CASSLTPNTEAFF
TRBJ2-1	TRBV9	CASPGLAATRSYNEQFF
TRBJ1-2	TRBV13	CASSLGQGRNYGYTF
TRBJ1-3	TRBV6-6	CASSYAGAGGNTIYF
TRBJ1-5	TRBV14	CASSQAGGHQPQHF
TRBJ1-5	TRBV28	CASRTDRTLQPQHF
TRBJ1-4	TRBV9	CASSEGVTELEKLFF
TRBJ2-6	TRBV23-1	CASSQWNHPGRNSGANVLTF
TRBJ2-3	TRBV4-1	CASSHRQGSTGDTDTQYF
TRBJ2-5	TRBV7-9	CASSLAGGQETQYF
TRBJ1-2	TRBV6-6	CASSYSPGNSYGYTF
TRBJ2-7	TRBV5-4	CASSLDSEQYF
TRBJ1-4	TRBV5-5	CASSLGDSLNEKLFF
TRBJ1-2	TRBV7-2	CASSLDGGRNYGYTF
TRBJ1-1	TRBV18	CASSLGQAMTEAFF
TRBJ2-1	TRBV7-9	CASSLGLADDEQFF
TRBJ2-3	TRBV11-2	CASSPSTDTQYF
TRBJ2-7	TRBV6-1	CASSEVGGAGYEQYF
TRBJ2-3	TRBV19	CASMGQGAGTQYF
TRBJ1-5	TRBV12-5	CASAVWGGNQPQHF
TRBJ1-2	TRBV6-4	CASSDSRRGLWSYGYTF
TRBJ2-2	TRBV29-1	CSVGRTGNTGELFF
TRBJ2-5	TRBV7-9	CASSSGTSTHQETQYF
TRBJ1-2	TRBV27	CASRLGAGTGGTYGYTF
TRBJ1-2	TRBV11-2	CASSFLQGGGYGYTF